This is a list of T cell receptor beta chains from one sample in a study of cytomegalovirus exposure and HLA in healthy donors. Using immunoSEQ multiplex PCR, the repertoire was profiled, and TCRdb retains in-frame clones only, with some absent. The sample holds 100,000 to 150,000 clones, about 76% seen once. Sequencing input: PBMCs. The receptors were gathered from a young man in good health and CMV-seronegative. Each CDR3 is given with its conserved first and last residue. D genes are given only for firm matches. Only part of the rows carry a size: once, few, many, or a class if the clone is expanded.

D,length,V,size,J,CDR3,DNA
TRBD2,15,TRBV11-2,NA,TRBJ2-1,CASSLPTSGGNEQFF,TGTGCCAGCAGCCTACCGACTAGCGGAGGCAATGAGCAGTTCTTC
NA,17,TRBV30,few,TRBJ1-1,CAWTPAGFGVGNTEAFF,TGTGCCTGGACCCCCGCCGGTTTTGGTGTCGGGAACACTGAAGCTTTCTTT
TRBD1,13,TRBV27,NA,TRBJ1-2,CASRRQGPYGYTF,TGTGCCAGCAGACGACAGGGACCCTATGGCTACACCTTC
TRBD2,15,TRBV28,NA,TRBJ2-3,CASRRAGGPSDTQYF,TGTGCCAGCAGGCGGGCGGGGGGGCCATCAGATACGCAGTATTTT
NA,15,TRBV5-6,few,TRBJ1-1,CASSLAAGLVPEAFF,TGTGCCAGCAGCTTGGCAGCAGGTCTGGTACCTGAAGCTTTCTTT
NA,13,TRBV9,few,TRBJ2-7,CASSVGGEYEQYF,TGTGCCAGCAGCGTAGGGGGGGAATACGAGCAGTACTTC
NA,16,TRBV2,NA,TRBJ2-7,CASSEALFWAVYEQYF,TGTGCCAGCAGTGAAGCGCTTTTTTGGGCCGTCTACGAGCAGTACTTC
NA,12,TRBV5-1,NA,TRBJ2-3,CASSSNYDTQYF,TGCGCCAGCAGCTCAAACTACGATACGCAGTATTTT
TRBD1,14,TRBV11-2,NA,TRBJ2-7,CASSSTGWPYEQYF,TGTGCCAGCAGCTCGACAGGGTGGCCCTACGAGCAGTACTTC
NA,13,TRBV5-1,NA,TRBJ1-1,CASSETGSTEAFF,TGCGCCAGCAGCGAAACAGGGTCCACTGAAGCTTTCTTT
NA,14,TRBV4-1,NA,TRBJ1-2,CASSRREQEHGYTF,TGCGCCAGCAGCCGTAGGGAACAGGAACATGGCTACACCTTC
NA,12,TRBV9,NA,TRBJ1-2,CASTPAGYGYTF,TGTGCCAGCACCCCAGCGGGCTATGGCTACACCTTC
NA,14,TRBV23-1,NA,TRBJ1-1,CASSQPRLFTEAFF,TGCGCCAGCAGTCAACCCAGGCTATTCACTGAAGCTTTCTTT
NA,14,TRBV9,NA,TRBJ1-4,CASSITGSNEKLFF,TGTGCCAGCAGCATAACAGGGTCTAATGAAAAACTGTTTTTT
TRBD1,12,TRBV30,NA,TRBJ2-1,CAWTTGNNEQFF,TGTGCCTGGACGACAGGGAACAATGAGCAGTTCTTC
NA,14,TRBV4-2,NA,TRBJ2-5,CASSQGQAQETQYF,TGTGCCAGCAGCCAAGGACAGGCCCAAGAGACCCAGTACTTC
NA,14,TRBV27,NA,TRBJ2-3,CASRDNYPTDTQYF,TGTGCCAGCAGGGACAATTACCCCACAGATACGCAGTATTTT
TRBD2,15,TRBV9,NA,TRBJ2-7,CASSSGGGGASEQYF,TGTGCCAGCAGCTCGGGAGGTGGCGGGGCGTCCGAGCAGTACTTC
NA,12,TRBV4-1,NA,TRBJ1-2,CASSQEAYGYTF,TGCGCCAGCAGCCAAGAGGCCTATGGCTACACCTTC
TRBD2,16,TRBV7-8,NA,TRBJ2-2,CASNLQGLANTGELFF,TGTGCCAGCAACCTCCAGGGACTAGCGAACACCGGGGAGCTGTTTTTT
TRBD1,15,TRBV5-1,NA,TRBJ1-1,CASGQGQGWYTEAFF,TGCGCCAGCGGACAGGGACAGGGTTGGTACACTGAAGCTTTCTTT
NA,12,TRBV28,NA,TRBJ1-2,CASSLGANGYTF,TGTGCCAGCAGTTTGGGGGCTAATGGCTACACCTTC
NA,14,TRBV5-6,NA,TRBJ1-5,CASSWGGGNQPQHF,TGTGCCAGCAGCTGGGGGGGTGGCAATCAGCCCCAGCATTTT
NA,15,TRBV4-2,NA,TRBJ1-5,CASSQDHGGNQPQHF,TGTGCCAGCAGCCAAGATCATGGAGGAAATCAGCCCCAGCATTTT
NA,15,TRBV5-4,NA,TRBJ2-3,CASRTLGGGLDTQYF,TGTGCCAGCAGGACGCTGGGAGGGGGTCTAGATACGCAGTATTTT
TRBD2,17,TRBV27,NA,TRBJ2-7,CASSFYGGGPNTYEQYF,TGTGCCAGCAGTTTCTACGGGGGGGGGCCAAACACCTACGAGCAGTACTTC
TRBD1,15,TRBV6-5,NA,TRBJ2-2,CASTPRTGYTGELFF,TGTGCCAGCACCCCGCGGACAGGGTACACCGGGGAGCTGTTTTTT
TRBD2,14,TRBV15,once,TRBJ2-1,CATLVRRGEGEQFF,TGTGCCACCCTAGTCAGGCGGGGGGAAGGTGAGCAGTTCTTC
TRBD2,15,TRBV19,once,TRBJ2-5,CASSPRERGRGTQYF,TGTGCCAGTAGTCCCCGGGAGCGGGGAAGGGGGACCCAGTACTTC
NA,16,TRBV7-8,NA,TRBJ2-3,CASSLGASFVTDTQYF,TGTGCCAGCAGCTTAGGCGCTAGTTTTGTGACAGATACGCAGTATTTT
TRBD1,16,TRBV19,NA,TRBJ1-5,CASSDPGQGAGQPQHF,TGTGCCAGTAGTGACCCGGGACAGGGGGCTGGACAGCCCCAGCATTTT
NA,15,TRBV19,NA,TRBJ1-5,CASSIGAPSNQPQHF,TGTGCCAGTAGTATAGGAGCCCCCAGCAATCAGCCCCAGCATTTT
NA,15,TRBV4-3,NA,TRBJ2-3,CASSQAPGGRDTQYF,TGCGCCAGCAGCCAAGCACCGGGGGGCCGGGATACGCAGTATTTT
TRBD1,12,TRBV29-1,few,TRBJ2-7,CSVQTGGNEQYF,TGCAGCGTCCAGACAGGGGGCAACGAGCAGTACTTC
TRBD1,13,TRBV7-6,NA,TRBJ2-5,CASSLTGGETQYF,TGTGCCAGCAGCTTGACAGGGGGCGAGACCCAGTACTTC
TRBD2,20,TRBV7-8,NA,TRBJ2-1,CASSYTSSGGVGFGYNEQFF,TGTGCCAGCAGCTACACTAGTTCCGGGGGGGTAGGTTTTGGCTACAATGAGCAGTTCTTC
NA,14,TRBV4-3,NA,TRBJ1-2,CASSQLGGAGGYTF,TGCGCCAGCAGCCAATTGGGCGGGGCGGGGGGCTACACCTTC
NA,14,TRBV7-9,NA,TRBJ1-1,CASSLNRVGTEAFF,TGTGCCAGCAGCTTAAACAGGGTTGGCACTGAAGCTTTCTTT
NA,14,TRBV9,NA,TRBJ2-3,CASSADSHTDTQYF,TGTGCCAGCAGCGCCGACAGCCACACAGATACGCAGTATTTT
TRBD1,17,TRBV12-5,NA,TRBJ2-7,CASGLEHPGQSHYEQYF,TGTGCTAGTGGTTTGGAACACCCGGGACAGTCACACTACGAGCAGTACTTC
NA,15,TRBV5-1,NA,TRBJ1-4,CASSNIGGLEEKLFF,TGCGCCAGCAGCAACATAGGAGGGCTTGAGGAAAAACTGTTTTTT
NA,12,TRBV4-1,NA,TRBJ1-1,CASSHSSSGAFF,TGCGCCAGCAGCCACTCCTCCAGTGGAGCTTTCTTT
NA,15,TRBV7-2,NA,TRBJ2-7,CASSPGGTASYEQYF,TGTGCCAGCAGCCCGGGGGGGACAGCCTCCTACGAGCAGTACTTC
NA,12,TRBV6-5,NA,TRBJ1-5,CASRRGSQPQHF,TGTGCCAGCAGGCGGGGTTCTCAGCCCCAGCATTTT
NA,15,TRBV7-9,NA,TRBJ1-5,CASTLYLGGNQPQHF,TGTGCCAGCACCCTCTACCTCGGAGGGAATCAGCCCCAGCATTTT
NA,14,TRBV19,NA,TRBJ1-4,CASTNGPLREKLFF,TGTGCCAGTACAAATGGGCCCTTACGGGAAAAACTGTTTTTT
NA,11,TRBV30,once,TRBJ2-7,CAWRRGYEQYF,TGTGCCTGGAGAAGGGGGTACGAGCAGTACTTC